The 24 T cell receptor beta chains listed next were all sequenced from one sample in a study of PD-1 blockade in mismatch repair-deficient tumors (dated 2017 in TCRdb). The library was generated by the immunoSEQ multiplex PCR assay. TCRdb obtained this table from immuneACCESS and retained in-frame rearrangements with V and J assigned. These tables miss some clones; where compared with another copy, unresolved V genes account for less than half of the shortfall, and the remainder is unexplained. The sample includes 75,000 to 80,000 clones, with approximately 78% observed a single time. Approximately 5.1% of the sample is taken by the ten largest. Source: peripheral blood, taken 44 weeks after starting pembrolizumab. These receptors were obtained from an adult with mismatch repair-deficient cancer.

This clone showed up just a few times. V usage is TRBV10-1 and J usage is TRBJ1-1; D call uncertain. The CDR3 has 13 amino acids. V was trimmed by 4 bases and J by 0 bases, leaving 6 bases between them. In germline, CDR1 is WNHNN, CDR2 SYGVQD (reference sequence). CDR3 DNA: TGCGCCAGCAGTGCCCGAATGAACACTGAAGCTTTCTTT. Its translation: CASSARMNTEAFF.

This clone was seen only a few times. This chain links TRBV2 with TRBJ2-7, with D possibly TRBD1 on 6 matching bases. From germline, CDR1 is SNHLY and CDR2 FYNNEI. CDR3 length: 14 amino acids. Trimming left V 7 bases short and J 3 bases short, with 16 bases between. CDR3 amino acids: CASKATQGGYEQYF. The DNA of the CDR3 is TGTGCCAGCAAGGCTACGCAAGGGGGCTACGAGCAGTACTTC. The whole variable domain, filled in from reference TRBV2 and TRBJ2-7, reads EPEVTQTPSHQVTQMGQEVILRCVPISNHLYFYWYRQILGQKVEFLVSFYNNEISEKSEIFDDQFSVERPDGSNFTLKIRSTKLEDSAMYFCASKATQGGYEQYFGPGTRLTVT.

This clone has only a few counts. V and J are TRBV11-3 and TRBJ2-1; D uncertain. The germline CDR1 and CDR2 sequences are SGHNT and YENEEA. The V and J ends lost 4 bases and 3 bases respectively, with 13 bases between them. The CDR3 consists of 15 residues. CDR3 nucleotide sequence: TGTGCCAGCAGCTCCCAAGGTGTGGGCTACAATGAGCAGTTCTTC. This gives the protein CASSSQGVGYNEQFF.

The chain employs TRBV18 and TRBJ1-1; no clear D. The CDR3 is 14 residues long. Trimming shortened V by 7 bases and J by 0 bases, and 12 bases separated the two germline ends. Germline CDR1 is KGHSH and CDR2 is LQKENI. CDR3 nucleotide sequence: TGTGCCAGCTTCACTTTTGGGATGAACACTGAAGCTTTCTTT. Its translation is CASFTFGMNTEAFF.

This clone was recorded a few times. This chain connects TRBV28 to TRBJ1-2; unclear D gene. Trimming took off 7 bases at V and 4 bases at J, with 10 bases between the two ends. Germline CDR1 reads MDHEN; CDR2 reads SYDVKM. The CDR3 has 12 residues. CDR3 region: CASNRSGYGYTF. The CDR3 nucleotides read TGTGCCAGCAACCGTTCGGGCTATGGCTACACCTTC.

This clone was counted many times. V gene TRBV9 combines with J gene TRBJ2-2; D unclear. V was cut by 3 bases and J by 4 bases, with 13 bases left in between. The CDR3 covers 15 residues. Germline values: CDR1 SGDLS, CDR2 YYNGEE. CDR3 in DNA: TGTGCCAGCAGCGCAAATACACCGGCCACCGGGGAGCTGTTTTTT. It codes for CASSANTPATGELFF.

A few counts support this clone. As DNA, the CDR3 is TGTGCTAGTGGGTGGGGCAGGGACATTCAGTACTTC. Protein: CASGWGRDIQYF. V usage is TRBV12-5 and J usage is TRBJ2-4, with a weak D call TRBD1 (5 bases). The V end was cut by 6 bases, the J end by 8 bases, with 11 bases between. Germline V lookup: CDR1 LGHNT, CDR2 FRNRAP. This CDR3 spans 12 amino acids.

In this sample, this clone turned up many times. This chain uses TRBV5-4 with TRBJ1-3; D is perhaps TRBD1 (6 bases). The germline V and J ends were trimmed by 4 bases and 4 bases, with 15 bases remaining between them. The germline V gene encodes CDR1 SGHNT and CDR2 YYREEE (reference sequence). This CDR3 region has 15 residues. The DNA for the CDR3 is TGTGCCAGCAGCCAAGATGAGGGGGGAGGAAACACCATATATTTT. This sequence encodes CASSQDEGGGNTIYF.

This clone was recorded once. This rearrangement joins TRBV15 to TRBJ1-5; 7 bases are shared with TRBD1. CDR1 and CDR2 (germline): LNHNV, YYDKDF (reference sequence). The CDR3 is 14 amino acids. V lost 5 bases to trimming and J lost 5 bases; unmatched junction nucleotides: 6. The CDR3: CATSPGGGDQPQHF. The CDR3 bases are TGTGCCACCAGCCCCGGAGGGGGCGATCAGCCCCAGCATTTT.

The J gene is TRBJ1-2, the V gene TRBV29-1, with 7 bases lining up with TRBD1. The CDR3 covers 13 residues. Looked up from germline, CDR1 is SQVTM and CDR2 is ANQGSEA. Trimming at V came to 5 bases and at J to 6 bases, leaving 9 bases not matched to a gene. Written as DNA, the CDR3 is TGCAGCGTTAACCTTCAGGGGGTAGATGGCTACACCTTC. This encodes CSVNLQGVDGYTF.

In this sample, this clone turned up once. The CDR3 region is CASRASESTDTQYF. In nucleotides, the CDR3 is TGTGCCAGTAGGGCTAGCGAAAGCACAGATACGCAGTATTTT. The chain is built from TRBV19 and TRBJ2-3; D may be TRBD2 (6 bases). This CDR3 comprises 14 residues. The germline gives CDR1 LNHDA, CDR2 SQIVND (reference sequence). V dropped 6 bases and J dropped 0 bases, with 10 bases sitting between them.

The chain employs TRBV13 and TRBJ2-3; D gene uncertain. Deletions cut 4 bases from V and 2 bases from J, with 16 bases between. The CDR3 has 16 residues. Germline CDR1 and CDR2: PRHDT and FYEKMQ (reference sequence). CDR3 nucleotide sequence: TGTGCCAGCAGCTCCTTATTGCAGGTTTCCACAGATACGCAGTATTTT. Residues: CASSSLLQVSTDTQYF.

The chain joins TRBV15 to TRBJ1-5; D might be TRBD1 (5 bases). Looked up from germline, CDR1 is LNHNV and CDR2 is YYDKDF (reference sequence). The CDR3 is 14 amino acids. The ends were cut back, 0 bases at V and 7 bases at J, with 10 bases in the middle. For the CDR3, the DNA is TGTGCCACCAGCAGAGATAGGGGTGGCCAGCCCCAGCATTTT. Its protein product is CATSRDRGGQPQHF. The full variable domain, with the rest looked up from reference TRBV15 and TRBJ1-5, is DAMVIQNPRYQVTQFGKPVTLSCSQTLNHNVMYWYQQKSSQAPKLLFHYYDKDFNNEADTPDNFQSRRPNTSFCFLDIRSPGLGDTAMYLCATSRDRGGQPQHFGDGTRLSIL.

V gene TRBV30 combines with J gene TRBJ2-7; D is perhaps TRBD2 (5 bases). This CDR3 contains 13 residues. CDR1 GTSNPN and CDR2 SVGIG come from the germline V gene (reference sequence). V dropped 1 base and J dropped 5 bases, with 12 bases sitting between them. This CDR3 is CAWSDEGVHEQYF. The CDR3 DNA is TGTGCCTGGAGTGATGAGGGTGTTCACGAGCAGTACTTC.

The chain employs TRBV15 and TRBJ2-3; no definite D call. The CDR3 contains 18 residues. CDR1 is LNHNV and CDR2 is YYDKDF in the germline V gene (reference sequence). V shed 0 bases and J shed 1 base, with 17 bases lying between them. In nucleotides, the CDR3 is TGTGCCACCAGCAGAGATTATGGGCAAGGGTTCGGCACAGATACGCAGTATTTT. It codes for CATSRDYGQGFGTDTQYF.

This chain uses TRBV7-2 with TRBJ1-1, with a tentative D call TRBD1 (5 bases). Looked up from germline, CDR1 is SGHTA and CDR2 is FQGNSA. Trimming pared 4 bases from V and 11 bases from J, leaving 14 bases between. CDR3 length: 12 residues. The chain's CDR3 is CASSWGGRAAFF. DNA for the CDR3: TGTGCCAGCAGCTGGGGCGGGAGGGCGGCTTTCTTT. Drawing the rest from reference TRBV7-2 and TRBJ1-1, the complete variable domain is GAGVSQSPSNKVTEKGKDVELRCDPISGHTALYWYRQSLGQGLEFLIYFQGNSAPDKSGLPSDRFSAERTGGSVSTLTIQRTQQEDSAVYLCASSWGGRAAFFGQGTRLTVV.

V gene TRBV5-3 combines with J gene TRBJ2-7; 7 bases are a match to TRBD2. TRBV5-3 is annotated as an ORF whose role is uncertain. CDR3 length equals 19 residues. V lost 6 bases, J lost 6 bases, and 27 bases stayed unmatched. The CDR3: CARTRRNGRERVGPCEQYF. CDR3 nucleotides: TGTGCCAGAACCCGACGAAATGGGCGGGAGAGGGTTGGGCCCTGCGAGCAGTACTTC.

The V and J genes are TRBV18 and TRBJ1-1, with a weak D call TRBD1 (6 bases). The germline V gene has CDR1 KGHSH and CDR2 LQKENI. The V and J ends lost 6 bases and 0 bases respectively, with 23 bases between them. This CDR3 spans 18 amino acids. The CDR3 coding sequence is TGTGCCAGCTCCGTTAACTTCGCCGGACAGTCCATGAACACTGAAGCTTTCTTT. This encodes CASSVNFAGQSMNTEAFF. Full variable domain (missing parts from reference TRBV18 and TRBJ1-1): NAGVMQNPRHLVRRRGQEARLRCSPMKGHSHVYWYRQLPEEGLKFMVYLQKENIIDESGMPKERFSAEFPKEGPSILRIQQVVRGDSAAYFCASSVNFAGQSMNTEAFFGQGTRLTVV.

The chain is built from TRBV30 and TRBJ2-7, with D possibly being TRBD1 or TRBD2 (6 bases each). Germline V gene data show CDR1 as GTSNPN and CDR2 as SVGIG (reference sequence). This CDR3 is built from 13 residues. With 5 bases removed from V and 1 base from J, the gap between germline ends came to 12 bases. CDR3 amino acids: CAWDGGHSYEQYF. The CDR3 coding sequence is TGTGCCTGGGATGGGGGGCATTCCTACGAGCAGTACTTC.

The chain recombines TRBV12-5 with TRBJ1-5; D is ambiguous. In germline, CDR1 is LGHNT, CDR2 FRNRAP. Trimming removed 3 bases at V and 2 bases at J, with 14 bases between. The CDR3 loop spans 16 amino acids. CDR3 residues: CASGFLSKRGNQPQHF. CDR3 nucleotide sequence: TGTGCTAGTGGTTTCCTTTCCAAAAGGGGCAATCAGCCCCAGCATTTT.

The CDR3 nucleotides read TGTGCCAGCAGCCAAGACGGACAGGGGGCGCGTGGCTACACCTTC. Its translation: CASSQDGQGARGYTF. J is TRBJ1-2 and V is TRBV14; TRBD1 matches at 11 bases. The trim removed 0 bases at V and 7 bases at J, leaving 4 bases unmatched. The V gene's germline CDR1 is SGHDN and CDR2 FVKESK. The CDR3 covers 15 residues.

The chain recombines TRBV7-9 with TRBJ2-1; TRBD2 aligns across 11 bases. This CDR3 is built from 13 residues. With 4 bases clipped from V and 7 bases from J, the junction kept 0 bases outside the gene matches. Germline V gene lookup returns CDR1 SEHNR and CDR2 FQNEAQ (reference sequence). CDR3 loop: CASSWTSGNEQFF. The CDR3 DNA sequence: TGTGCCAGCAGCTGGACTAGCGGGAATGAGCAGTTCTTC.

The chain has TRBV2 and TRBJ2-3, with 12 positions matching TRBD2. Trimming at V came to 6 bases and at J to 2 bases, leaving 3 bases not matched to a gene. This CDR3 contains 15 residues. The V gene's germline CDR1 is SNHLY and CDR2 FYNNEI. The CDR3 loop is CASSGLAGYTDTQYF. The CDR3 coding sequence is TGTGCCAGCAGCGGACTAGCGGGATACACAGATACGCAGTATTTT.

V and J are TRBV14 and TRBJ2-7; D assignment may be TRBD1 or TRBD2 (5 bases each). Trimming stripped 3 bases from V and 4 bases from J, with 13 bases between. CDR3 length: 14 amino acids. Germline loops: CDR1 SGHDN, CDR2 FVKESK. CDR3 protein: CASSQGTLPYEQYF. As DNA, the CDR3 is TGTGCCAGCAGCCAGGGGACCCTTCCATACGAGCAGTACTTC.